Below, one T cell receptor (beta chain) is given with its context. These data belong to a study of blood T cell repertoires in COVID-19. Produced via immunoSEQ multiplex PCR; TCRdb's table is partial and in-frame only. This table holds 190,000 or so clones, approximately 86% found once. Germline V CDR1 and CDR2: ENHRY, SYGVKD. The CDR3 runs 14 residues. With 4 bases clipped from V and 5 bases from J, the junction kept 7 bases outside the gene matches. The sequenced sample consisted of peripheral blood. The receptor's source is a man aged 35 to 55 with active or convalescent COVID-19. This rearrangement joins TRBV10-3 to TRBJ2-5, with 7 nucleotides matching TRBD1. CDR3 in amino acids: CAISGEQGKETQYF. Here the CDR3 DNA reads TGTGCCATCAGTGGGGAACAGGGGAAGGAGACCCAGTACTTC.